A single sample gave rise to the 23 T cell receptor beta chains below, sequenced in a study of spatial heterogeneity in lung cancer. Regarding the study as a whole: For expanded intratumoral alpha and beta TCRs, counts tracked tumor mutation counts.

TCRdb independently ran MiXCR on the 5' RACE reads; one entry per CDR3 protein. The data show about 16,000 distinct CDR3 sequences, almost 7% seen once. No antigen is known for these receptors. Time point defined: sample taken at primary tumor resection. The specimen was lung tumor tissue, collected at surgery. The receptor set was obtained from a female donor with early-stage non-small cell lung cancer.

This clonotype was seen ten or more times. V is TRBV20-1 and J is TRBJ2-5; TRBD2 matches at 13 bases. Per the germline V gene, CDR1 is DFQATT and CDR2 is SNEGSKA (reference sequence). The J segment lost 1 base and the V segment lost 6 bases, leaving 8 bases of the junction unmatched. This CDR3 is 16 amino acids long. The CDR3 DNA sequence: TGCAGTGCCCACGGACTAGCGGGGGCGACCCAAGAGACCCAGTACTTC. Translation: CSAHGLAGATQETQYF.

Ten or more counts support this clonotype. The chain joins TRBV7-8 to TRBJ2-6; either TRBD1 or TRBD2 may supply D (5 bases each). V lost 5 bases, J lost 0 bases, and 14 bases lay in between. The CDR3 is made up of 17 amino acids. Germline V gene sequence: CDR1 SGHVS, CDR2 FQNEAQ. CDR3 nucleotide sequence: TGTGCCAGCAGCACTGGGACGGGCCACTCTGGGGCCAACGTCCTGACTTTC. Its protein product is CASSTGTGHSGANVLTF.

V usage is TRBV12-5 and J usage is TRBJ2-1, with 7 positions matching TRBD2. The CDR3 covers 18 residues. Per the germline V gene, CDR1 is LGHNT and CDR2 is FRNRAP. V trimming: 4 bases; J trimming: 0 bases; junction bases outside the gene matches: 12. CDR3 region: CASGSARPGGSSYNEQFF. For the CDR3, the DNA is TGTGCTAGTGGTTCGGCTCGGCCGGGAGGTAGCTCCTACAATGAGCAGTTCTTC.

Worth noting for this clonotype: Being one base from a much bigger clone, this may be a read error. No conserved phenylalanine or tryptophan is present at the end of the CDR3, so a read error is the likely explanation. The J gene is TRBJ2-3, the V gene TRBV7-2, with D possibly TRBD2 on 5 matching bases. The germline V and J ends were trimmed by 6 bases and 6 bases, with 13 bases remaining between them. The CDR3 contains 13 residues. Per the germline V gene, CDR1 is SGHTA and CDR2 is FQGNSA. The CDR3 loop reads CASSTDAGDTQYI. CDR3 nucleotide sequence: TGTGCCAGCAGTACGGACGCGGGCGATACGCAGTATATT.

Within the sample, this clonotype is medium-sized. The chain has TRBV7-3 and TRBJ2-6; D gene ambiguous. The CDR3 has 15 amino acids. Germline V gene data show CDR1 as SGHTA and CDR2 as FQGTGA. V was trimmed by 5 bases and J by 4 bases, leaving 12 bases between them. Here the CDR3 reads CASSEKVPGANVLTF. The DNA for the CDR3 is TGTGCCAGCAGCGAGAAAGTGCCCGGGGCCAACGTCCTGACTTTC.

This clonotype showed up many times. The chain has TRBV7-9 and TRBJ2-2; D is unclear. Trimming stripped 7 bases from V and 6 bases from J, with 12 bases between. Germline V CDR1 and CDR2: SEHNR, FQNEAQ (reference sequence). The CDR3 runs 13 residues. DNA for the CDR3: TGTGCCAGCACCAACCTAAGGGCCGGGGAGCTGTTTTTT. Encoded protein: CASTNLRAGELFF.

Notes on this clonotype: One base away lies a much larger clone, so this may be a sequencing read error. The chain joins TRBV7-9 to TRBJ1-2; tentative D call: TRBD1 (6 bases). CDR1 and CDR2 from the germline V gene are SEHNR and FQNEAQ (reference sequence). CDR3 length: 14 amino acids. This CDR3 reads CPSSSGATNYGYTF. DNA for the CDR3: TGTCCCAGCAGCTCGGGGGCTACTAACTATGGCTACACCTTC. Looking up the rest from reference TRBV7-9 and TRBJ1-2 gives the full variable domain: DTGVSQNPRHKITKRGQNVTFRCDPISEHNRLYWYRQTLGQGPEFLTYFQNEAQLEKSRLLSDRFSAERPKGSFSTLEIQRTEQGDSAMYLCPSSSGATNYGYTFGSGTRLTVV.

This clonotype appeared many times. The gene calls are TRBV6-5 and TRBJ2-7; possibly TRBD2 for D (6 bases). The length of the CDR3 is 16 residues. Germline loops: CDR1 MNHEY, CDR2 SVGAGI. Trimming cost V 6 bases and J 4 bases, with 22 bases left between them. The CDR3 spells CASSPGLPSVGYEQYF. Here the CDR3 DNA reads TGTGCCAGCAGCCCGGGACTTCCGAGTGTTGGTTACGAGCAGTACTTC.

In its sample, this clonotype was seen many times. This rearrangement joins TRBV7-9 to TRBJ1-1; a weak D match, TRBD1 (6 bases). Germline lookup yields CDR1 SEHNR and CDR2 FQNEAQ (reference sequence). The V end lost 4 bases, the J end lost 7 bases, and 19 bases lay between the germline ends. CDR3 size: 15 residues. In DNA form, the CDR3 reads TGTGCCAGCAGCTCCCAAGGGGGGGCTGAGGGTGAAGCTTTCTTT. It codes for CASSSQGGAEGEAFF.

This clonotype was detected once. This chain uses TRBV7-2 with TRBJ2-2; D might be TRBD1 or TRBD2, each matching 5 bases. Trimming removed 6 bases at V and 0 bases at J, with 14 bases between. Germline V lookup: CDR1 SGHTA, CDR2 FQGNSA. CDR3 length equals 16 residues. The CDR3 DNA is TGTGCCAGCAGACCCGTTGGGGGTTCGAACACCGGGGAGCTGTTTTTT. Its translation is CASRPVGGSNTGELFF.

This clonotype showed up many times. The chain has TRBV28 and TRBJ1-2; D call uncertain. The ends were cut back, 5 bases at V and 4 bases at J, with 5 bases in the middle. Germline V lookup: CDR1 MDHEN, CDR2 SYDVKM. This CDR3 has 11 residues. CDR3 coding DNA: TGTGCCAGCAGTGCGCGCTATGGCTACACCTTC. Translating gives CASSARYGYTF.

This clonotype is termed medium-sized. The chain employs TRBV7-2 and TRBJ2-2; TRBD1 matches at 9 bases. The CDR3 runs to 14 residues. Germline V gene data show CDR1 as SGHTA and CDR2 as FQGNSA. The V segment lost 5 bases and the J segment 7 bases; nucleotides outside the gene matches: 5. The CDR3 nucleotides are TGTGCCAGCAGCCCGGGACAGGGTTACGGGGAGCTGTTTTTT. Translated: CASSPGQGYGELFF.

The chain combines TRBV3-1 with TRBJ2-7; 7 nucleotides align to TRBD1. CDR1 and CDR2 from the germline V gene are LGHDT and YNNKEL (reference sequence). CDR3 length: 15 residues. Losses at the gene ends were 1 base for V and 3 bases for J; bases not matched to a gene: 6. CDR3 residues: CASSQAGAGGYEQYF. As DNA, the CDR3 is TGTGCCAGCAGCCAAGCAGGGGCAGGGGGCTACGAGCAGTACTTC.

The chain uses TRBV28 and TRBJ2-7, with a tentative D call TRBD1 (6 bases). This CDR3 spans 13 amino acids. Per germline, CDR1 MDHEN and CDR2 SYDVKM. The V end lost 4 bases, the J end lost 6 bases, and 13 bases lay between the germline ends. In DNA, the CDR3 is TGTGCCAGCAGTTCGGACAGCCCCTGCGAGCAGTACTTC. The encoded protein is CASSSDSPCEQYF.

By share of the sample, this clonotype is medium-sized. The V call is TRBV21-1, the J call TRBJ1-5; the listed D gene, TRBD1, was not tested against the DNA. TRBV21-1 is listed as a pseudogene. The length of the CDR3 is 13 residues. The CDR3 nucleotides are TGTGCCAGCAGCCCGCGACAGGATCAGCCCCAGCATTTT. Its protein product is CASSPRQDQPQHF.

This clonotype came up many times. The genes are TRBV3-1 and TRBJ2-2; 10 nucleotides line up with TRBD2. The trim removed 3 bases at V and 4 bases at J, leaving 5 bases unmatched. Looked up from germline, CDR1 is LGHDT and CDR2 is YNNKEL (reference sequence). The CDR3 is 16 residues long. In DNA form, the CDR3 reads TGTGCCAGCAGCCAGCGGTCTAGCGGGGGCACCGGGGAGCTGTTTTTT. Amino acid sequence: CASSQRSSGGTGELFF.

This clonotype appeared a few times. The chain combines TRBV4-3 with TRBJ2-1; either TRBD1 or TRBD2 may fit D (5 bases each). V lost 4 bases, J lost 8 bases, and 18 bases lay in between. Looked up from germline, CDR1 is LGHNA and CDR2 is YSLEER. The length of the CDR3 is 15 residues. The CDR3 DNA reads as TGCGCCAGCAGCCCGTACCGGGTCAGAGGGGATGAGCAGTTCTTC. It translates to CASSPYRVRGDEQFF.

This clonotype is termed medium-sized (0.01 to 0.1%). The chain carries TRBV6-5 and TRBJ2-1; unclear D gene. CDR1 is MNHEY, CDR2 SVGAGI, per germline. Trimming took 4 bases from V and 9 from J, leaving 10 bases between them. The CDR3 extends over 12 amino acids. The CDR3 spells CASSSRNAEQFF. DNA for the CDR3: TGTGCCAGCAGTTCCCGGAACGCTGAGCAGTTCTTC.

This clonotype was counted many times. The rearrangement joins TRBV29-1 to TRBJ2-5; unclear D gene. Germline V gene lookup returns CDR1 SQVTM and CDR2 ANQGSEA. CDR3 length: 13 residues. The ends were cut back, 2 bases at V and 5 bases at J, with 12 bases in the middle. The CDR3 loop reads CSVEWPDIETQYF. Written as DNA, the CDR3 is TGCAGCGTTGAATGGCCAGACATTGAGACCCAGTACTTC.

This clonotype was seen repeatedly, ten times or more. J is TRBJ2-3 and V is TRBV20-1; D is unresolved. V was pared by 6 bases and J by 6 bases, with 13 bases between. This CDR3 spans 12 amino acids. The germline gives CDR1 DFQATT, CDR2 SNEGSKA (reference sequence). CDR3 sequence: CSAPQGPDTQYF. CDR3 in DNA: TGCAGTGCCCCTCAAGGACCTGATACGCAGTATTTT.

This clonotype was counted at least ten times. The CDR3 region has the DNA TGTGCCAGCAGTCCACCGGGACAGGGGTCAGCGGGCTACACCTTC. Residues: CASSPPGQGSAGYTF. The genes are TRBV27 and TRBJ1-2; 10 nucleotides agree with TRBD1. This CDR3 spans 15 amino acids. V lost 5 bases, J lost 8 bases, and 11 bases stayed unmatched. Germline values: CDR1 MNHEY, CDR2 SMNVEV (reference sequence).

This clonotype is medium-sized within its sample. The CDR3 bases are TGTGCCAGCAGTGAGCCCTACGAGCAGTACTTC. Translating gives CASSEPYEQYF. The rearrangement links TRBV6-1 to TRBJ2-7; no firm D call. This CDR3 contains 11 residues. Germline CDR1 reads MNHNS; CDR2 reads SASEGT. Trimming cost V 3 bases and J 2 bases, with 2 bases left between them.

The chain recombines TRBV6-6 with TRBJ1-2, with D perhaps matching TRBD1 (6 bases). Per germline, CDR1 MNHNY and CDR2 SVGAGI (reference sequence). V was cut by 5 bases and J by 0 bases, with 19 bases left in between. CDR3 length: 17 amino acids. For the CDR3, the DNA is TGTGCCAGCAGTACTGGTTGGACAGACCTTACTAACTATGGCTACACCTTC. Protein sequence: CASSTGWTDLTNYGYTF.